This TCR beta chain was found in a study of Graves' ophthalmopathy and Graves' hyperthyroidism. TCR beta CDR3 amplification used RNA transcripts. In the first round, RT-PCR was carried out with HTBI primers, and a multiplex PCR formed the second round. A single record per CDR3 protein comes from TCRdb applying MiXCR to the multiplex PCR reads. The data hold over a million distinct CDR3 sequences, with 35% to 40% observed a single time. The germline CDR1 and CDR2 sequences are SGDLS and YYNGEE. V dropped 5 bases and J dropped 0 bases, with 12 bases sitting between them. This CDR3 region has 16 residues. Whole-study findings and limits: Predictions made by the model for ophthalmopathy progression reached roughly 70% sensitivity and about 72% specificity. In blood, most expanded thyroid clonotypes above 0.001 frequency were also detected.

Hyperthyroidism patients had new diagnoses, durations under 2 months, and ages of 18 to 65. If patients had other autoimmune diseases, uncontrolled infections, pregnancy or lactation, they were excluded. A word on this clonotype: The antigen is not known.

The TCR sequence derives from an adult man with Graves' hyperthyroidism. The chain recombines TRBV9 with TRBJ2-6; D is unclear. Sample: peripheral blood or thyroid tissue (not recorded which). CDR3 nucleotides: TGTGCCAGCAGGGTACAGCTTGGCTCTGGGGCCAACGTCCTGACTTTC. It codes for CASRVQLGSGANVLTF.